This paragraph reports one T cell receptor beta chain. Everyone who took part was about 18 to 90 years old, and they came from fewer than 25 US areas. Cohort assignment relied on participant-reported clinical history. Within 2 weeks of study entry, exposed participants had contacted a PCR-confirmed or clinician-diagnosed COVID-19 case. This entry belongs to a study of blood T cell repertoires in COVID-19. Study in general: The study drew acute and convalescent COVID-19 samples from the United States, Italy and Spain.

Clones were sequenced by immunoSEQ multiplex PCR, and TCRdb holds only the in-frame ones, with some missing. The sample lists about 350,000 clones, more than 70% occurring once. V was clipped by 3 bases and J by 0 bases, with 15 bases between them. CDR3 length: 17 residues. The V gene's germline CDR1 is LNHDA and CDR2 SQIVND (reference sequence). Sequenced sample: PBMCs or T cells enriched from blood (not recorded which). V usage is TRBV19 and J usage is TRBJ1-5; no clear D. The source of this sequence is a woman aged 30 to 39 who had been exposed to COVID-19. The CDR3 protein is CASSIWEGTNSNQPQHF. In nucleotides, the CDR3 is TGTGCCAGTAGTATTTGGGAGGGAACTAATAGCAATCAGCCCCAGCATTTT.